Presented here are 32 T cell receptor beta chains from one specimen sequenced in a study of memory CD4+ T cells and cytomegalovirus serostatus. Profiling relied on immunoSEQ multiplex PCR, and the TCRdb table lists in-frame clones only, not all of them. The sample comprises roughly 50,000 clones, around 78% of which are singletons, and 1.6% rests with the top ten. Single viable CD3+CD4+CD8-CD45RO+ cells were sorted as the memory CD4+ T cells. The sample was memory CD4+ T cells from blood. The receptors originated from an adult in good health and CMV-seronegative.

This clone has a handful of counts. J is TRBJ1-1 and V is TRBV14; D unresolved. This CDR3 is 13 amino acids long. Germline V gives CDR1 SGHDN, CDR2 FVKESK. V gave up 4 bases and J gave up 3 bases, with 9 bases separating them. CDR3 DNA sequence: TGTGCCAGCAGCCGCTTTACTTACACTGAAGCTTTCTTT. This translates into CASSRFTYTEAFF.

The rearrangement uses TRBV7-2 and TRBJ2-7, with D uncertain. CDR1 is SGHTA, CDR2 FQGNSA, per germline. V shed 5 bases and J shed 6 bases, with 17 bases lying between them. This CDR3 spans 14 amino acids. The CDR3 loop is CASSEGRGALEQYF. The CDR3 DNA reads as TGTGCCAGCAGCGAAGGTCGTGGAGCCCTCGAGCAGTACTTC.

The genes are TRBV7-2 and TRBJ1-2; the D is unclear. The V end was cut by 7 bases, the J end by 7 bases, with 13 bases between. Germline lookup yields CDR1 SGHTA and CDR2 FQGNSA. The CDR3 is made up of 12 amino acids. CDR3 region: CASNYFGSGYTF. The CDR3 bases are TGTGCCAGCAACTACTTCGGGAGTGGCTACACCTTC.

The chain combines TRBV5-1 with TRBJ2-5; no clear D gene. The CDR3 extends over 15 amino acids. Germline V gene data show CDR1 as SGHRS and CDR2 as YFSETQ. Trimming shortened V by 6 bases and J by 2 bases, and 17 bases separated the two germline ends. The CDR3 DNA follows: TGCGCCAGCAAACTGAGGCAGTCAGTTCAAGAGACCCAGTACTTC. Residues: CASKLRQSVQETQYF.

This chain connects TRBV7-9 to TRBJ2-3; 14 nucleotides match TRBD2. The ends lost 3 bases at V and 5 bases at J; junction bases unmatched: 1. Germline CDR1 SEHNR, CDR2 FQNEAQ (reference sequence). This CDR3 comprises 15 residues. Here the CDR3 reads CASSFGLAGGDTQYF. DNA of the CDR3: TGTGCCAGCAGCTTTGGACTAGCGGGAGGAGATACGCAGTATTTT. Using reference TRBV7-9 and TRBJ2-3 for the parts outside the CDR3, the full variable domain is DTGVSQNPRHKITKRGQNVTFRCDPISEHNRLYWYRQTLGQGPEFLTYFQNEAQLEKSRLLSDRFSAERPKGSFSTLEIQRTEQGDSAMYLCASSFGLAGGDTQYFGPGTRLTVL.

The gene calls are TRBV4-2 and TRBJ1-1, with a tentative D call TRBD1 (6 bases). The CDR3 covers 15 residues. Per the germline V gene, CDR1 is LGHNA and CDR2 is YNFKEQ. The V end was cut by 0 bases, the J end by 4 bases, with 12 bases between. The CDR3 here is CASSQDLTGSTEAFF. The CDR3 coding sequence is TGTGCCAGCAGCCAAGATCTAACAGGGTCCACTGAAGCTTTCTTT.

The chain is built from TRBV10-3 and TRBJ2-7; TRBD2 might be the D (6 bases). The V and J ends lost 3 bases and 9 bases respectively, with 18 bases between them. Germline values: CDR1 ENHRY, CDR2 SYGVKD. CDR3 length: 14 residues. CDR3 sequence reads: CAISDRDGGKGQYF. CDR3 bases: TGTGCCATCAGTGACCGGGACGGAGGGAAGGGGCAGTACTTC.

Written as DNA, the CDR3 is TGCGCCAGCAGCGCGGATGGACGGAGTAATTCACCCCTCCACTTT. Translating gives CASSADGRSNSPLHF. The gene calls are TRBV5-1 and TRBJ1-6; D call uncertain. Trimming shortened V by 4 bases and J by 6 bases, and 14 bases separated the two germline ends. The CDR3 is made up of 15 amino acids. Per germline, CDR1 SGHRS and CDR2 YFSETQ.

The chain employs TRBV5-1 and TRBJ2-7, with 13 bases aligning to TRBD2. This CDR3 region has 16 residues. After removal of 4 bases from V and 2 bases from J, the junction contained 6 bases not matched to a gene. CDR1 and CDR2 from the germline V gene are SGHRS and YFSETQ. The CDR3 loop is CASSPGLAGVAYEQYF. The CDR3 DNA reads as TGCGCCAGCAGCCCCGGACTAGCGGGAGTTGCCTACGAGCAGTACTTC.

The rearrangement joins TRBV6-5 to TRBJ1-5; D might be TRBD1 (6 bases). The length of the CDR3 is 13 residues. The ends were cut back, 6 bases at V and 3 bases at J, with 9 bases in the middle. CDR1 is MNHEY and CDR2 is SVGAGI in the germline V gene. Written as DNA, the CDR3 is TGTGCCAGCAGCGACAGGCCCAATCAGCCCCAGCATTTT. Its protein product is CASSDRPNQPQHF.

This chain uses TRBV6-6 with TRBJ2-1, with D hard to call. Germline CDR1 MNHNY, CDR2 SVGAGI (reference sequence). Trimming pared 4 bases from V and 7 bases from J, leaving 14 bases between. CDR3 size: 14 residues. CDR3 region: CASSSSPTENEQFF. CDR3 bases: TGTGCCAGCAGTTCCAGCCCTACAGAGAATGAGCAGTTCTTC.

This clone was found a few times. The chain is built from TRBV27 and TRBJ1-5; D is undetermined. Germline assignment: CDR1 MNHEY and CDR2 SMNVEV (reference sequence). The CDR3 loop spans 14 amino acids. With 2 bases removed from V and 4 bases from J, the gap between germline ends came to 9 bases. The CDR3 protein is CASSLRQRNQPQHF. The CDR3 DNA is TGTGCCAGCAGTTTACGCCAGAGAAATCAGCCCCAGCATTTT.

This chain connects TRBV6-6 to TRBJ2-3; 10 bases match TRBD2. V was clipped by 6 bases and J by 4 bases; unmatched bases: 7. Germline V gene sequence: CDR1 MNHNY, CDR2 SVGAGI (reference sequence). The CDR3 is 15 residues long. CDR3 in DNA: TGTGCCAGCAGAAAAGCGGGAGGGCCGTCAGATACGCAGTATTTT. It translates to CASRKAGGPSDTQYF.

This clone was counted a few times. The chain employs TRBV19 and TRBJ1-2; D possibly corresponds to TRBD1 (5 bases). The V gene's germline CDR1 is LNHDA and CDR2 SQIVND (reference sequence). This CDR3 contains 12 residues. V lost 4 bases, J lost 6 bases, and 9 bases lay in between. CDR3 DNA: TGTGCCAGTAGTACAGGGTTCAATGGCTACACCTTC. Translation: CASSTGFNGYTF.

The rearrangement links TRBV27 to TRBJ2-7, with 8 bases that match TRBD2. Germline V lookup: CDR1 MNHEY, CDR2 SMNVEV (reference sequence). This CDR3 has 15 amino acids. V shed 5 bases and J 0 bases; nucleotides not matched to a gene: 6. As DNA, the CDR3 is TGTGCCAGCAGTCTTAAGCGGGAGAGCTCCTACGAGCAGTACTTC. Translated: CASSLKRESSYEQYF.

The table lists this clone with a few counts. The gene calls are TRBV18 and TRBJ1-1; D is ambiguous. Trimming pared 0 bases from V and 1 base from J, leaving 3 bases between. CDR1 and CDR2 from the germline V gene are KGHSH and LQKENI. CDR3 length equals 13 residues. This CDR3 reads CASSPPQNTEAFF. CDR3 DNA sequence: TGTGCCAGCTCACCACCCCAGAACACTGAAGCTTTCTTT.

DNA for the CDR3: TGTGCCAGCAGCTTGGTAGTAGGGAACAATCAGCCCCAGCATTTT. It codes for CASSLVVGNNQPQHF. The V gene is TRBV7-8, the J gene TRBJ1-5; D gene unclear. The CDR3 contains 15 residues. The germline CDR1 and CDR2 sequences are SGHVS and FQNEAQ. Trimming cost V 3 bases and J 3 bases, with 12 bases left between them.

The V gene is TRBV7-2, the J gene TRBJ2-1; possible D gene TRBD2, 6 bases. The CDR3 is 14 residues long. Per the germline V gene, CDR1 is SGHTA and CDR2 is FQGNSA. Trimming took 5 bases from V and 1 from J, leaving 9 bases between them. The CDR3 DNA reads as TGTGCCAGCAGCCCAGGGACTTCCTACAATGAGCAGTTCTTC. Protein sequence: CASSPGTSYNEQFF.

The chain couples TRBV18 to TRBJ1-1; D is perhaps TRBD1 (5 bases). The V gene lost 2 bases and the J gene lost 0 bases, with 13 bases spanning the gap. Germline V gene lookup returns CDR1 KGHSH and CDR2 LQKENI. This CDR3 comprises 16 residues. DNA of the CDR3: TGTGCCAGCTCACCAACAAGGGGCAAGGTGAACACTGAAGCTTTCTTT. Its protein is CASSPTRGKVNTEAFF.

The chain uses TRBV7-5 and TRBJ1-4; TRBD1 reflects the table's D call only, with no check against the DNA. TRBV7-5 is marked as a pseudogene. There are 15 residues in the CDR3. CDR3 amino acids: CARTIQVQMNEKLFF. In DNA, the CDR3 is TGTGCCAGAACGATTCAGGTCCAGATGAATGAAAAACTGTTTTTT.

J is TRBJ2-1 and V is TRBV7-2; no firm D call. Trimming stripped 4 bases from V and 2 bases from J, with 12 bases between. This CDR3 spans 15 amino acids. From germline, CDR1 is SGHTA and CDR2 FQGNSA. The CDR3 region has the DNA TGTGCCAGCAGCTCCGGGTTGGGAACCTACAATGAGCAGTTCTTC. Its protein product is CASSSGLGTYNEQFF.

This chain connects TRBV6-5 to TRBJ1-2, with D unresolved. Trimming shortened V by 5 bases and J by 0 bases, and 13 bases separated the two germline ends. Germline CDR1 reads MNHEY; CDR2 reads SVGAGI. The CDR3 is 15 amino acids. In DNA form, the CDR3 reads TGTGCCAGCAGTGTATCCCTGGCGGCTAACTATGGCTACACCTTC. The encoded protein is CASSVSLAANYGYTF.

The chain links TRBV5-1 to TRBJ2-3, with TRBD2 as a possible D gene (6 bases). Trimming left V 10 bases short and J 2 bases short, with 17 bases between. The CDR3 length is 14 residues. In germline, CDR1 is SGHRS, CDR2 YFSETQ. CDR3 in amino acids: CASQPGLLTDTQYF. The CDR3 nucleotides read TGCGCCTCCCAACCGGGACTCCTCACAGATACGCAGTATTTT.

The chain is built from TRBV15 and TRBJ2-2; TRBD1 matches 8 bases. The germline V gene has CDR1 LNHNV and CDR2 YYDKDF (reference sequence). Unmatched junction bases numbered 11, after V lost 4 bases and J lost 7 bases. CDR3 size: 16 residues. The chain's CDR3 is CATSTGQGWQDGELFF. The CDR3 DNA is TGTGCCACCAGCACAGGACAGGGTTGGCAGGACGGGGAGCTGTTTTTT.

This chain links TRBV5-4 with TRBJ2-5; no clear D. CDR1 and CDR2 (germline): SGHNT, YYREEE (reference sequence). V was shortened by 0 bases and J by 5 bases, with 8 bases between the two germline ends. The CDR3 has 13 residues. The CDR3 protein is CASSLAGDETQYF. As DNA, the CDR3 is TGTGCCAGCAGCTTGGCTGGAGATGAGACCCAGTACTTC. The full variable domain, completed using reference TRBV5-4 and TRBJ2-5, is ETGVTQSPTHLIKTRGQQVTLRCSSQSGHNTVSWYQQALGQGPQFIFQYYREEENGRGNFPPRFSGLQFPNYSSELNVNALELDDSALYLCASSLAGDETQYFGPGTRLLVL.

The chain couples TRBV19 to TRBJ1-5; no firm D call. The V gene lost 3 bases and the J gene lost 4 bases, with 10 bases spanning the gap. In germline, CDR1 is LNHDA, CDR2 SQIVND (reference sequence). The CDR3 is 14 amino acids. DNA of the CDR3: TGTGCCAGTAGTATGGTAGCTACGAATCAGCCCCAGCATTTT. This gives the protein CASSMVATNQPQHF.

V gene TRBV11-2 combines with J gene TRBJ2-5, with 14 bases lining up with TRBD2. CDR3 length: 17 residues. Germline-derived CDR1 and CDR2 are SGHAT and FQNNGV. The V gene end was trimmed by 5 bases and the J gene end by 1 base; junction bases not matched to a gene: 6. CDR3 DNA: TGTGCCAGCAGCCCCGGGACTAGCGGGAGTGGCCAAGAGACCCAGTACTTC. Translating it yields CASSPGTSGSGQETQYF.

A note on this clone: A junction end diverges from the germline sequence, so it may reflect a read error. This chain links TRBV7-7 with TRBJ2-2; 9 nucleotides agree with TRBD2. Germline V lookup: CDR1 SSHAT, CDR2 FNYEAQ (reference sequence). The CDR3 is 14 residues long. The CDR3 loop is CASSGRSFTGELFF. Here the CDR3 DNA reads TGTGCTAGCAGCGGGAGGTCGTTCACCGGGGAGCTGTTTTTT.

V usage is TRBV27 and J usage is TRBJ2-6, with 7 positions matching TRBD2. Unmatched junction bases numbered 3, after V lost 1 base and J lost 0 bases. CDR3 length: 17 amino acids. Germline V gene lookup returns CDR1 MNHEY and CDR2 SMNVEV (reference sequence). CDR3 sequence reads: CASSLLGGASGANVLTF. CDR3 DNA: TGTGCCAGCAGTTTATTGGGAGGGGCCTCTGGGGCCAACGTCCTGACTTTC.

This chain joins TRBV4-3 and TRBJ1-2, with 10 bases fitting TRBD1. The germline V gene encodes CDR1 LGHNA and CDR2 YSLEER. This CDR3 contains 16 residues. V lost 0 bases, J lost 5 bases, and 6 bases stayed unmatched. CDR3: CASSQEPDRGLYGYTF. CDR3 DNA: TGCGCCAGCAGCCAAGAACCAGACAGGGGGCTGTATGGCTACACCTTC.

The chain couples TRBV7-2 to TRBJ1-1; tentatively, D is TRBD1 (5 bases). V shed 4 bases and J shed 7 bases, with 10 bases lying between them. CDR3 length: 12 amino acids. CDR1 and CDR2 (germline): SGHTA, FQGNSA. The CDR3 is CASSWDRFEAFF. The CDR3 DNA reads TGTGCCAGCAGCTGGGACCGCTTTGAAGCTTTCTTT.

The rearrangement joins TRBV6-5 to TRBJ2-7; D possibly corresponds to TRBD1 (6 bases). Trimming cost V 6 bases and J 7 bases, with 16 bases left between them. Germline V gene lookup returns CDR1 MNHEY and CDR2 SVGAGI. The CDR3 is 13 amino acids. CDR3 in amino acids: CASSTRTASEQYF. The CDR3 DNA follows: TGTGCCAGCAGCACGCGGACAGCTAGTGAGCAGTACTTC.